This TCR beta chain was documented in a study of blood T cell repertoires in COVID-19. The method was immunoSEQ multiplex PCR; TCRdb's version includes in-frame clones alone and lacks a portion of them. The sample consists of 150,000 to 200,000 clones, 80% to 90% of them appearing once. CDR3 size: 16 residues. The V end lost 5 bases, the J end lost 2 bases, and 17 bases lay between the germline ends. Germline V gene lookup returns CDR1 MNHEY and CDR2 SMNVEV (reference sequence). Sample: peripheral blood. The sequence was obtained from a man between 65 and 85 years old with active or convalescent COVID-19. This rearrangement joins TRBV27 to TRBJ2-3, with D perhaps TRBD1 (6 bases). This chain's CDR3 is CASSVGAMGNTDTQYF. Written as DNA, the CDR3 is TGTGCCAGCAGTGTGGGGGCGATGGGAAACACAGATACGCAGTATTTT.